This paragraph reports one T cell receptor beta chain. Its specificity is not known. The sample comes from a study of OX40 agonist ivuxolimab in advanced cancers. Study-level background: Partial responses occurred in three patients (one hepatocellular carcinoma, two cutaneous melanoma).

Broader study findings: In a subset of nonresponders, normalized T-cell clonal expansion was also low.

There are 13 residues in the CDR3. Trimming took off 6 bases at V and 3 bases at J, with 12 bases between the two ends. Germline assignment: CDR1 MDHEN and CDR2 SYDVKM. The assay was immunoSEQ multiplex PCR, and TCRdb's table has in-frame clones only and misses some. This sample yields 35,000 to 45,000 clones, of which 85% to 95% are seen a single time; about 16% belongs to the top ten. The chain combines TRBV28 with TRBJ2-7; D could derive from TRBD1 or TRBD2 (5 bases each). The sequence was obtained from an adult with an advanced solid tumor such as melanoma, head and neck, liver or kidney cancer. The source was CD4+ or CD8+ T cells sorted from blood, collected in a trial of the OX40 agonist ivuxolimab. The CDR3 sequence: CASRGVDIYEQYF. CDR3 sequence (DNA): TGTGCCAGCAGGGGGGTGGACATCTACGAGCAGTACTTC.